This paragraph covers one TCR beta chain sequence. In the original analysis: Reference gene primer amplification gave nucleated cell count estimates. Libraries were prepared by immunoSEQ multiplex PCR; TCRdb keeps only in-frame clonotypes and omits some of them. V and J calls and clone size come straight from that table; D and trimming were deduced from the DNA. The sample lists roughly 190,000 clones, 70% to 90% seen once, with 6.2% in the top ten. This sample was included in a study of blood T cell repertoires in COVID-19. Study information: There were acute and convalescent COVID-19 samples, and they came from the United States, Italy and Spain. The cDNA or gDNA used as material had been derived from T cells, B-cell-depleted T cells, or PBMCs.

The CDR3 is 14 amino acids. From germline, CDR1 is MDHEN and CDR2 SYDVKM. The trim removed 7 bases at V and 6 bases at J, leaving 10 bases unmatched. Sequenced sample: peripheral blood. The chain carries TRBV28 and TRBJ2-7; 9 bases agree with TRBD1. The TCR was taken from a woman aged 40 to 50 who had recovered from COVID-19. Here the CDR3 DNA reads TGTGCCAGCAACTTGGGGACAGGGTTTCGCGAGCAGTACTTC. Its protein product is CASNLGTGFREQYF.